These 27 T cell receptor beta chains came from one sample sequenced in a study of vaccination and CD4 T cells after COVID-19. Treatment given: approximately 9-day PBMC culture with coronavirus spike peptide pools or control peptides (ViraFEST assay). Their antigens are not known. With the Oncomine TCR Beta short-read assay, DNA from cultured CD4+ T cells was sequenced. TCRdb reprocessed the PCR reads via MiXCR and lists one record per CDR3 protein. This sample carries fewer than 15,000 distinct CDR3 sequences, approximately 50% of them seen once, and the ten largest clones take approximately 28%. Input material: CD4+ T cells from blood, cultured in vitro. The receptors were gathered from a human donor who had recovered from COVID-19.

The V and J genes are TRBV20-1 and TRBJ1-4; TRBD1 agrees at 10 bases. The V gene's germline CDR1 is DFQATT and CDR2 SNEGSKA (reference sequence). This CDR3 has 16 amino acids. V shed 1 base, J shed 2 bases, and the junction held 4 bases outside the gene matches. CDR3 amino acids: CSARGKTGGTNEKLFF. DNA of the CDR3: TGCAGTGCTAGAGGAAAGACAGGGGGCACTAATGAAAAACTGTTTTTT.

The genes are TRBV2 and TRBJ2-5, with D perhaps being TRBD1 or TRBD2 (5 bases each). The CDR3 totals 16 residues. With 5 bases removed from V and 0 bases from J, the gap between germline ends came to 16 bases. CDR1 is SNHLY, CDR2 FYNNEI, per germline. The DNA for the CDR3 is TGTGCCAGCAGTTCCCTTTTTGAGGGGTACCAAGAGACCCAGTACTTC. It translates to CASSSLFEGYQETQYF.

This chain links TRBV7-2 with TRBJ1-3; the D gene is possibly TRBD1 (5 bases). V was cut by 5 bases and J by 10 bases, with 18 bases left in between. CDR1 is SGHTA and CDR2 is FQGNSA in the germline V gene. The CDR3 length is 14 residues. The CDR3 bases are TGTGCCAGCAGCCCGAGGGACGCCGGGGGGACCATATATTTT. Its protein is CASSPRDAGGTIYF.

The CDR3 spells CASTGGAVTEAFF. The CDR3 DNA is TGTGCCAGCACAGGGGGCGCGGTCACTGAAGCTTTCTTT. This chain links TRBV7-9 with TRBJ1-1; the match to TRBD1 covers 8 bases. Germline loops: CDR1 SEHNR, CDR2 FQNEAQ (reference sequence). CDR3 size: 13 residues. Trimming removed 7 bases from V and 4 bases from J; junction bases left unmatched: 5.

This clonotype has just a few counts. The chain links TRBV11-2 to TRBJ2-5; D not resolved. This CDR3 has 13 amino acids. Germline CDR1 reads SGHAT; CDR2 reads FQNNGV. V was shortened by 5 bases and J by 5 bases, with 12 bases between the two germline ends. CDR3 sequence reads: CASSPGPRETQYF. CDR3 nucleotide sequence: TGTGCCAGCAGCCCTGGGCCAAGGGAGACCCAGTACTTC.

The rearrangement uses TRBV11-2 and TRBJ2-5, with 8 nucleotides matching TRBD2. The CDR3 spans 16 residues. From germline, CDR1 is SGHAT and CDR2 FQNNGV. V was clipped by 0 bases and J by 5 bases; unmatched bases: 8. The CDR3 nucleotides read TGTGCCAGCAGCTTAGAATTTACTAGCGGTAGGGAGACCCAGTACTTC. Residues: CASSLEFTSGRETQYF.

This clonotype was seen just once. This rearrangement joins TRBV6-5 to TRBJ2-7; D is unresolved. V shed 2 bases and J shed 0 bases, with 14 bases lying between them. Germline CDR1 is MNHEY and CDR2 is SVGAGI. This CDR3 is built from 16 residues. The DNA of the CDR3 is TGTGCCAGCAGTTACGGGATGGGGTGGGCCTCCTACGAGCAGTACTTC. This sequence encodes CASSYGMGWASYEQYF.

The rearrangement uses TRBV20-1 and TRBJ1-4; unclear D gene. Per germline, CDR1 DFQATT and CDR2 SNEGSKA (reference sequence). The CDR3 consists of 15 residues. V shed 3 bases and J shed 0 bases, with 11 bases lying between them. CDR3 DNA sequence: TGCAGTGCTAGTCTTGGACCTGCAACTAATGAAAAACTGTTTTTT. It translates to CSASLGPATNEKLFF.

The genes are TRBV5-5 and TRBJ1-5; 7 nucleotides align to TRBD1. This CDR3 is 15 amino acids long. The V gene end was trimmed by 4 bases and the J gene end by 2 bases; junction bases not matched to a gene: 6. CDR1 is SGHKS and CDR2 is YYEKEE in the germline V gene (reference sequence). The CDR3 here is CASSARTGGNQPQHF. The CDR3 DNA reads TGTGCCAGCAGCGCCCGGACAGGTGGCAATCAGCCCCAGCATTTT.

The rearrangement uses TRBV11-1 and TRBJ2-7; a possible D gene is TRBD1 (6 bases). Trimming left V 4 bases short and J 7 bases short, with 11 bases between. CDR1 SGHAT and CDR2 FQDESV come from the germline V gene (reference sequence). There are 12 residues in the CDR3. CDR3: CASSSQGREQYF. In nucleotides, the CDR3 is TGTGCCAGCAGCTCACAGGGCAGAGAGCAGTACTTC. Complete variable domain (other parts from reference TRBV11-1 and TRBJ2-7): EAEVAQSPRYKITEKSQAVAFWCDPISGHATLYWYRQILGQGPELLVQFQDESVVDDSQLPKDRFSAERLKGVDSTLKIQPAELGDSAMYLCASSSQGREQYFGPGTRLTVT.

The chain joins TRBV7-2 to TRBJ2-5; 8 bases fit TRBD1. After removal of 1 base from V and 5 bases from J, the junction contained 6 bases not matched to a gene. This CDR3 is built from 15 residues. Germline CDR1 SGHTA, CDR2 FQGNSA. The CDR3 spells CASSLDPHRGETQYF. CDR3 DNA sequence: TGTGCCAGCAGCTTAGATCCCCACAGGGGGGAGACCCAGTACTTC.

The chain has TRBV6-1 and TRBJ2-1; 9 bases align to TRBD1. Per the germline V gene, CDR1 is MNHNS and CDR2 is SASEGT. CDR3 length: 16 residues. V shed 5 bases and J 4 bases; nucleotides not matched to a gene: 9. The CDR3 region is CASSRISGQGYNEQFF. DNA for the CDR3: TGTGCCAGCAGTCGAATCTCGGGACAGGGTTACAATGAGCAGTTCTTC.

This clonotype occurred a few times. The chain combines TRBV11-2 with TRBJ1-6; weak D call: TRBD1 (6 bases). Germline lookup yields CDR1 SGHAT and CDR2 FQNNGV. This CDR3 comprises 16 residues. V lost 5 bases to trimming and J lost 7 bases, with 18 bases between them. The CDR3, as DNA: TGTGCCAGCAGCCTATTATACAGGGTAGGAAATTCACCCCTCCACTTT. Protein: CASSLLYRVGNSPLHF.

This chain links TRBV28 with TRBJ1-2; unclear D gene. Trimming stripped 4 bases from V and 3 bases from J, with 18 bases between. The CDR3 loop spans 16 amino acids. The V gene's germline CDR1 is MDHEN and CDR2 SYDVKM. CDR3 in amino acids: CASSSPVGSKDYGYTF. As DNA, the CDR3 is TGTGCCAGCAGTTCACCCGTGGGATCGAAAGACTATGGCTACACCTTC.

J is TRBJ1-1 and V is TRBV28; TRBD1 is a possible D gene (6 bases). The CDR3 is 13 residues long. CDR1 MDHEN and CDR2 SYDVKM come from the germline V gene. The V and J ends lost 11 bases and 1 base respectively, with 14 bases between them. Written as DNA, the CDR3 is TGTGCCTCCATGGGACACCCGAACACTGAAGCTTTCTTT. It specifies CASMGHPNTEAFF.

V usage is TRBV20-1 and J usage is TRBJ1-5, with D unresolved. The CDR3 sequence is 12 residues long. Per germline, CDR1 DFQATT and CDR2 SNEGSKA (reference sequence). DNA for the CDR3: TGCAGCGTGGGTGGAGGTAATCAGCCCCAGCATTTT. It is translated as CSVGGGNQPQHF.

The chain links TRBV21-1 to TRBJ1-2. TRBV21-1 is assigned pseudogene status. The CDR3 loop spans 15 amino acids. CDR3 sequence (DNA): TGTGCCAGCAGCAAAAAGGGTAGGGAGCTCGACGGCTACACCTTC. Translated, it gives CASSKKGRELDGYTF.

The chain carries TRBV6-1 and TRBJ2-7; TRBD2 agrees at 7 bases. Germline CDR1 and CDR2: MNHNS and SASEGT. Unmatched junction bases numbered 12, after V lost 3 bases and J lost 4 bases. The CDR3 length is 16 residues. The DNA for the CDR3 is TGTGCCAGCAGTGAGCCCCCCGGGAGCGGGAATTACGAGCAGTACTTC. It translates to CASSEPPGSGNYEQYF.

The chain employs TRBV20-1 and TRBJ1-2; no clear D gene. CDR3 size: 13 residues. The germline V gene encodes CDR1 DFQATT and CDR2 SNEGSKA (reference sequence). V gave up 4 bases and J gave up 1 base, with 10 bases separating them. CDR3 region: CSAISGVNYGYTF. The CDR3 DNA reads as TGCAGTGCTATTTCTGGGGTTAACTATGGCTACACCTTC.

This clonotype was observed a few times. The gene calls are TRBV6-1 and TRBJ1-2; no firm D call. V was clipped by 6 bases and J by 2 bases, with 10 bases between them. The CDR3 has 13 residues. Germline V gene data show CDR1 as MNHNS and CDR2 as SASEGT. DNA of the CDR3: TGTGCCAGCAGAATGGGTGGAAACTATGGCTACACCTTC. Its translation is CASRMGGNYGYTF.

This clonotype was counted a few times. The V call is TRBV28, the J call TRBJ1-1; 9 bases line up with TRBD1. The CDR3 spans 13 residues. The ends lost 9 bases at V and 6 bases at J; junction bases unmatched: 8. Per the germline V gene, CDR1 is MDHEN and CDR2 is SYDVKM. CDR3 nucleotide sequence: TGTGCCAGTGGACAGGGGCTGGGATCTGAAGCTTTCTTT. Translating gives CASGQGLGSEAFF. The variable domain in full, completed from reference TRBV28 and TRBJ1-1, reads DVKVTQSSRYLVKRTGEKVFLECVQDMDHENMFWYRQDPGLGLRLIYFSYDVKMKEKGDIPEGYSVSREKKERFSLILESASTNQTSMYLCASGQGLGSEAFFGQGTRLTVV.

This chain joins TRBV18 and TRBJ1-2; the D gene is possibly TRBD1 (6 bases). V was clipped by 3 bases and J by 8 bases, with 28 bases between them. The V gene's germline CDR1 is KGHSH and CDR2 LQKENI. The CDR3 runs 18 residues. The CDR3 DNA is TGTGCCAGCTCACCGATCCCTGGCCGACAGGCCGGGTTGGGCGGCTACACCTTC. Translation: CASSPIPGRQAGLGGYTF.

The chain recombines TRBV10-3 with TRBJ2-7, with D unresolved. Looked up from germline, CDR1 is ENHRY and CDR2 is SYGVKD. The ends were cut back, 4 bases at V and 5 bases at J, with 18 bases in the middle. The CDR3 length is 15 residues. CDR3 nucleotides: TGTGCCATCAGTGCCCTTTCGCAAAGGTCTAACGAGCAGTACTTC. This encodes CAISALSQRSNEQYF.

This clonotype was observed a handful of times. The genes are TRBV6-1 and TRBJ1-5; D is ambiguous. V gave up 3 bases and J gave up 1 base, with 13 bases separating them. The length of the CDR3 is 16 residues. Germline CDR1 reads MNHNS; CDR2 reads SASEGT. Written as DNA, the CDR3 is TGTGCCAGCAGTGAGGACCCTGGTGGCAGCAATCAGCCCCAGCATTTT. Translation: CASSEDPGGSNQPQHF.

The chain is built from TRBV15 and TRBJ2-7, with D perhaps being TRBD1 or TRBD2 (7 bases each). Germline V gene lookup returns CDR1 LNHNV and CDR2 YYDKDF (reference sequence). This CDR3 contains 16 residues. V was clipped by 1 base and J by 2 bases, with 15 bases between them. The CDR3 sequence: CATSRAPTGRAYEQYF. As DNA, the CDR3 is TGTGCCACCAGCAGAGCGCCGACAGGGAGGGCCTACGAGCAGTACTTC.

The chain recombines TRBV28 with TRBJ2-5; D is possibly TRBD1 or TRBD2 (6 bases each). Deletions cut 8 bases from V and 8 bases from J, with 21 bases between. This CDR3 is built from 14 residues. The V gene's germline CDR1 is MDHEN and CDR2 SYDVKM. Here the CDR3 DNA reads TGTGCCAGCGCCTTGAGGGGGGCCAGGGGAACCCAGTACTTC. Protein product: CASALRGARGTQYF.

The chain uses TRBV25-1 and TRBJ1-6, with 8 nucleotides matching TRBD1. The germline CDR1 and CDR2 sequences are MGHDK and SYGVNS. The CDR3 is 14 residues long. The ends lost 5 bases at V and 9 bases at J; junction bases unmatched: 6. For the CDR3, the DNA is TGTGCCAGCAGTCAGTCACAGGGGGGTTCACCCCTCCACTTT. Amino acid sequence: CASSQSQGGSPLHF. The full variable domain, completed using reference TRBV25-1 and TRBJ1-6, is EADIYQTPRYLVIGTGKKITLECSQTMGHDKMYWYQQDPGMELHLIHYSYGVNSTEKGDLSSESTVSRIRTEHFPLTLESARPSHTSQYLCASSQSQGGSPLHFGNGTRLTVT.